These 29 T cell receptor beta chains were all obtained from the same sample, sequenced in a study of cytomegalovirus exposure and HLA in healthy donors. Primers included in the PCR were 60 Vbeta and 13 Jbeta primers. TCRdb's table, derived via immunoSEQ multiplex PCR, lists solely in-frame clones and lacks some. Seen here are about 140,000 clones, about 76% observed once, and the top ten hold around 3.6%. Sequencing was performed on PBMCs. These receptors came from a man in his late teens or twenties in good health and CMV-seronegative.

This chain joins TRBV19 and TRBJ2-5; 12 bases map to TRBD2. The V gene's germline CDR1 is LNHDA and CDR2 SQIVND (reference sequence). The CDR3 loop spans 18 amino acids. The junction had 12 bases not matched to a gene; V was cut back by 6 bases and J by 1 base. CDR3 nucleotide sequence: TGTGCCAGTAGCCGTGGGAGTAAGACTAGCGGGAGCCAAGAGACCCAGTACTTC. It codes for CASSRGSKTSGSQETQYF.

The rearrangement links TRBV7-8 to TRBJ2-7, with D possibly matching TRBD1 (6 bases). Per germline, CDR1 SGHVS and CDR2 FQNEAQ. Trimming took off 6 bases at V and 1 base at J, with 16 bases between the two ends. The CDR3 spans 15 residues. The chain's CDR3 is CASSKQGDHSYEQYF. For the CDR3, the DNA is TGTGCCAGCAGTAAACAGGGCGACCATTCCTACGAGCAGTACTTC.

J is TRBJ1-1 and V is TRBV19; 9 bases align to TRBD1. Germline loops: CDR1 LNHDA, CDR2 SQIVND (reference sequence). Trimming cost V 8 bases and J 5 bases; bases outside gene matches: 9. The CDR3 contains 14 residues. Here the CDR3 DNA reads TGTGCCAGTCATCGACAGGGGGGTAGGACTGAAGCTTTCTTT. Amino acid sequence: CASHRQGGRTEAFF.

The gene calls are TRBV7-8 and TRBJ2-6; D gene unclear. The ends were cut back, 0 bases at V and 2 bases at J, with 2 bases in the middle. There are 14 residues in the CDR3. The germline CDR1 and CDR2 sequences are SGHVS and FQNEAQ. CDR3 sequence: CASSLATGANVLTF. CDR3 sequence (DNA): TGTGCCAGCAGCTTAGCTACTGGGGCCAACGTCCTGACTTTC.

The rearrangement uses TRBV5-1 and TRBJ2-5; TRBD2 matches 8 bases. Germline V gene sequence: CDR1 SGHRS, CDR2 YFSETQ. The CDR3 has 13 amino acids. With 3 bases clipped from V and 7 bases from J, the junction kept 5 bases outside the gene matches. This CDR3 reads CASSSAGELTQYF. CDR3 nucleotides: TGCGCCAGCAGCTCAGCGGGAGAGTTGACCCAGTACTTC.

The count of this clone is one. The DNA for the CDR3 is TGTGCCAGCAGTTACTCGACGGGGTGGGGCTACACCTTC. The encoded protein is CASSYSTGWGYTF. The chain carries TRBV6-6 and TRBJ1-2, with D unclear. CDR3 length: 13 amino acids. The V end was cut by 0 bases, the J end by 8 bases, with 10 bases between. Germline V gene sequence: CDR1 MNHNY, CDR2 SVGAGI (reference sequence).

V and J are TRBV6-5 and TRBJ2-4; 9 bases match TRBD1. V lost 8 bases to trimming and J lost 5 bases; unmatched junction nucleotides: 1. This CDR3 comprises 12 residues. Germline-derived CDR1 and CDR2 are MNHEY and SVGAGI. CDR3 bases: TGTGCCAGCCGGGACAGGGAAAACATTCAGTACTTC. Translated, it gives CASRDRENIQYF.

The J gene is TRBJ2-7, the V gene TRBV7-2; D unresolved. V was pared by 8 bases and J by 3 bases, with 8 bases between. The CDR3 sequence is 11 residues long. Germline V gives CDR1 SGHTA, CDR2 FQGNSA. In DNA form, the CDR3 reads TGTGCCAGCGCTATCCTCTACGAGCAGTACTTC. This translates into CASAILYEQYF.

A single count supports this clone. The gene calls are TRBV6-1 and TRBJ2-2; 8 bases are a match to TRBD1. The CDR3 extends over 17 amino acids. V trimming: 3 bases; J trimming: 8 bases; junction bases outside the gene matches: 14. CDR1 and CDR2 from the germline V gene are MNHNS and SASEGT. CDR3 amino acids: CASSDVPGGYAGGELFF. The CDR3 DNA reads TGTGCCAGCAGTGATGTTCCAGGGGGCTATGCCGGAGGGGAGCTGTTTTTT.

The V gene is TRBV2, the J gene TRBJ1-4; 8 bases are a match to TRBD1. This CDR3 comprises 16 residues. Germline V gene data show CDR1 as SNHLY and CDR2 as FYNNEI. Trimming took 5 bases from V and 6 from J; bases not matched to a gene: 11. CDR3 nucleotides: TGTGCCAGCAGTCCTATTTTTGGACAGGGAGATGAAAAACTGTTTTTT. Amino acids: CASSPIFGQGDEKLFF.

The chain couples TRBV5-4 to TRBJ1-2, with a possible D match to TRBD1 (6 bases). Trimming shortened V by 2 bases and J by 12 bases, and 20 bases separated the two germline ends. This CDR3 has 14 amino acids. CDR1 and CDR2 (germline): SGHNT, YYREEE (reference sequence). The CDR3 loop is CASSFEGGRGFHTF. In nucleotides, the CDR3 is TGTGCCAGCAGCTTCGAAGGTGGAAGGGGGTTCCACACCTTC.

As DNA, the CDR3 is TGTGCCAGCAGCGTTGGACAGGGGATCACTGAAGCTTTCTTT. Its protein is CASSVGQGITEAFF. The chain employs TRBV9 and TRBJ1-1, with 9 bases fitting TRBD1. Germline CDR1 is SGDLS and CDR2 is YYNGEE. V lost 2 bases to trimming and J lost 4 bases; unmatched junction nucleotides: 3. The CDR3 is 14 residues long.

The chain recombines TRBV11-2 with TRBJ2-7; 7 bases are shared with TRBD2. CDR3 size: 14 residues. In germline, CDR1 is SGHAT, CDR2 FQNNGV. Trimming at V came to 3 bases and at J to 4 bases, leaving 6 bases not matched to a gene. CDR3 DNA sequence: TGTGCCAGCAGCTTCGGTTTTAGCGGGTACGAGCAGTACTTC. This codes for CASSFGFSGYEQYF.

The chain uses TRBV30 and TRBJ1-4; D remains ambiguous. The V gene lost 0 bases and the J gene lost 8 bases, with 13 bases spanning the gap. The germline CDR1 and CDR2 sequences are GTSNPN and SVGIG (reference sequence). The CDR3 has 14 residues. The DNA of the CDR3 is TGTGCCTGGAGTGTGGGCAGCCATGAAGAAAAACTGTTTTTT. This codes for CAWSVGSHEEKLFF.

This clone was counted a few times. The rearrangement uses TRBV7-8 and TRBJ2-1; 10 bases map to TRBD1. Trimming removed 3 bases from V and 3 bases from J; junction bases left unmatched: 2. Germline V gives CDR1 SGHVS, CDR2 FQNEAQ. The CDR3 is 15 amino acids. CDR3 sequence (DNA): TGTGCCAGCAGCTTGGGACAGGGGATCTACAATGAGCAGTTCTTC. This translates into CASSLGQGIYNEQFF.

CDR3 region: CASSAPGGAGTEAFF. The CDR3 nucleotides are TGCGCCAGCAGCGCTCCGGGAGGGGCGGGCACTGAAGCTTTCTTT. The rearrangement joins TRBV5-1 to TRBJ1-1; weak D call: TRBD1 (5 bases). With 4 bases removed from V and 4 bases from J, the gap between germline ends came to 17 bases. This CDR3 is built from 15 residues. Germline CDR1 reads SGHRS; CDR2 reads YFSETQ.

The J gene is TRBJ2-5, the V gene TRBV5-4; no reliable D call. Gene TRBJ2-7 matches the end of the DNA better, so the J call may be wrong. The V gene's germline CDR1 is SGHNT and CDR2 YYREEE (reference sequence). The CDR3 is 13 amino acids. CDR3 amino acids: CASSLEQSYEQYF. CDR3 in DNA: TGTGCCAGCAGCTTAGAACAGTCCTACGAGCAGTACTTC.

This clone was seen only once. This rearrangement joins TRBV10-3 to TRBJ1-5; D unclear. The germline gives CDR1 ENHRY, CDR2 SYGVKD. CDR3 length equals 14 residues. V was cut by 0 bases and J by 3 bases, with 6 bases left in between. CDR3 DNA: TGTGCCATCAGTGAGTCTTATTCCAATCAGCCCCAGCATTTT. Translated, it gives CAISESYSNQPQHF.

The J gene is TRBJ2-7, the V gene TRBV19, with unresolved D. The CDR3 totals 12 residues. CDR1 is LNHDA and CDR2 is SQIVND in the germline V gene (reference sequence). V was pared by 3 bases and J by 6 bases, with 9 bases between. Written as DNA, the CDR3 is TGTGCCAGTAGTATTAGTGACACCGAGCAGTACTTC. Amino acids: CASSISDTEQYF.

The rearrangement joins TRBV5-1 to TRBJ2-1; D is uncertain. The V end was cut by 0 bases, the J end by 0 bases, with 7 bases between. Germline V gene data show CDR1 as SGHRS and CDR2 as YFSETQ. CDR3 length equals 15 residues. The CDR3 is CASSLDGDSYNEQFF. The CDR3 DNA follows: TGCGCCAGCAGCTTGGACGGTGACTCCTACAATGAGCAGTTCTTC.

This sequence joins TRBV5-3 and TRBJ2-2, with a possible D match to TRBD1 (6 bases). TRBV5-3 is an ORF for which the function is uncertain. The CDR3 length is 18 residues. The V and J ends lost 2 bases and 4 bases respectively, with 21 bases between them. The CDR3 reads CARSLGTGTPEGTGELFF. CDR3 DNA: TGTGCCAGAAGCTTAGGGACCGGGACACCCGAAGGCACCGGGGAGCTGTTTTTT.

The chain recombines TRBV18 with TRBJ2-2, with 9 bases lining up with TRBD1. Germline assignment: CDR1 KGHSH and CDR2 LQKENI. With V trimmed by 0 bases and J by 5 bases, 10 bases remained unmatched. This CDR3 region has 18 residues. CDR3 nucleotides: TGTGCCAGCTCACCACCCTTCACCGGACAGGGGTTTACCGGGGAGCTGTTTTTT. Its protein is CASSPPFTGQGFTGELFF. Full variable domain (missing parts from reference TRBV18 and TRBJ2-2): NAGVMQNPRHLVRRRGQEARLRCSPMKGHSHVYWYRQLPEEGLKFMVYLQKENIIDESGMPKERFSAEFPKEGPSILRIQQVVRGDSAAYFCASSPPFTGQGFTGELFFGEGSRLTVL.

This chain uses TRBV2 with TRBJ2-2; the match to TRBD2 covers 14 bases. Germline V gene sequence: CDR1 SNHLY, CDR2 FYNNEI. V gave up 5 bases and J gave up 9 bases; unmatched junction bases: 5. The CDR3 has 15 residues. The CDR3 here is CASSLGTSGRRELFF. CDR3 bases: TGTGCCAGCAGTCTAGGGACTAGCGGGAGAAGGGAGCTGTTTTTT.

This chain connects TRBV5-1 to TRBJ1-1; D uncertain. The CDR3 contains 14 residues. Germline V gives CDR1 SGHRS, CDR2 YFSETQ. V lost 1 base, J lost 1 base, and 8 bases lay in between. The CDR3 reads CASSLPRQNTEAFF. CDR3 coding DNA: TGCGCCAGCAGCTTGCCCCGACAGAACACTGAAGCTTTCTTT.

V and J are TRBV5-4 and TRBJ1-1; possible D gene TRBD1, 6 bases. Germline CDR1 SGHNT, CDR2 YYREEE (reference sequence). This CDR3 has 13 residues. Trimming took off 2 bases at V and 7 bases at J, with 12 bases between the two ends. The CDR3 region has the DNA TGTGCCAGCAGCTTTGGACAGTCCGTTGAAGCTTTCTTT. Protein: CASSFGQSVEAFF. Supplemented by reference TRBV5-4 and TRBJ1-1, the full variable domain reads ETGVTQSPTHLIKTRGQQVTLRCSSQSGHNTVSWYQQALGQGPQFIFQYYREEENGRGNFPPRFSGLQFPNYSSELNVNALELDDSALYLCASSFGQSVEAFFGQGTRLTVV.

The chain is built from TRBV5-1 and TRBJ2-3; weak D call: TRBD2 (6 bases). Germline CDR1 reads SGHRS; CDR2 reads YFSETQ. The CDR3 is 14 residues long. Trimming shortened V by 3 bases and J by 2 bases, and 10 bases separated the two germline ends. The CDR3 is CASSSGGTTDTQYF. CDR3 nucleotides: TGCGCCAGCAGCTCTGGGGGGACCACAGATACGCAGTATTTT.

This chain uses TRBV19 with TRBJ1-1; D unclear. V dropped 7 bases and J dropped 1 base, with 10 bases sitting between them. The length of the CDR3 is 13 residues. The germline V gene has CDR1 LNHDA and CDR2 SQIVND (reference sequence). CDR3 sequence (DNA): TGTGCCAGTACTCGGGTACAGAACACTGAAGCTTTCTTT. This translates into CASTRVQNTEAFF.

The chain joins TRBV2 to TRBJ2-7, with no clear D. V lost 6 bases and J 4 bases, leaving 10 bases between the germline ends. CDR3 size: 12 residues. Per germline, CDR1 SNHLY and CDR2 FYNNEI. CDR3 in amino acids: CASSRASYEQYF. In nucleotides, the CDR3 is TGTGCCAGCAGCCGAGCCTCGTACGAGCAGTACTTC.

V and J are TRBV5-4 and TRBJ2-7; 7 bases line up with TRBD2. CDR3 size: 15 residues. CDR1 SGHNT and CDR2 YYREEE come from the germline V gene (reference sequence). V was clipped by 1 base and J by 3 bases; unmatched bases: 7. CDR3 sequence (DNA): TGTGCCAGCAGCTTGTGGCTAGCGGTAAACTACGAGCAGTACTTC. Residues: CASSLWLAVNYEQYF. Full variable domain (remainder filled in from reference TRBV5-4 and TRBJ2-7): ETGVTQSPTHLIKTRGQQVTLRCSSQSGHNTVSWYQQALGQGPQFIFQYYREEENGRGNFPPRFSGLQFPNYSSELNVNALELDDSALYLCASSLWLAVNYEQYFGPGTRLTVT.